This T cell receptor (beta chain) was profiled in a study of OX40 agonist ivuxolimab in advanced cancers. At the level of the whole study: The costimulatory receptor OX40 (CD134) was targeted by ivuxolimab, a fully human IgG2 agonistic monoclonal antibody. Patients were allowed to have had prior anti-PD-1, anti-PD-L1 or anti-CTLA-4 therapy, and 40% of the dose-escalation patients had been treated with checkpoint inhibitors. The paper covers the monotherapy dose-escalation part of the phase I ivuxolimab trial, which included N of about 50 patients. Of the roughly 52 dose-escalation patients, hepatocellular carcinoma was present in around 19, melanoma in roughly 15, renal cell carcinoma in 9 and head and neck cancer in 9. A male proportion of nearly 85% and a mean age of approximately 55 years, ranging from 23 to 79, were recorded for the dose-escalation cohort. The point of sequencing TCRbeta in the periphery was to test whether ivuxolimab changed TCR sequence diversity and drove clonal T-cell expansion. Partial responses were achieved by three dose-escalation patients, of whom one had hepatocellular carcinoma and two had cutaneous melanoma. Intravenous ivuxolimab was administered to patients every 2 weeks at six dose levels: 0.01, 0.1, 0.3, 1.5, 3 and 10 mg/kg. Summary of the overall study and its limitations: The antigen specificity of the clonally expanded peripheral T cells was not determined. At doses of 0.1 to 3.0 mg/kg, clonal expansion of both CD4+ and CD8+ T cells in blood was seen between baseline and week 6. After ivuxolimab, CD8+ T cells had more expanded clones than CD4+ T cells on average. Low levels of normalized T-cell clonal expansion were also seen in some patients who did not respond. In the 0.1-3.0 mg/kg groups, partial responders had among the lowest normalized peripheral clonal expansion, particularly in CD8+ T cells.

Trimming accounts for 6 bases at V and 2 bases at J, while the number of junction bases matched to no gene is 8. Sequences ENHRY (CDR1) and SYGVKD (CDR2) are obtained from the germline V gene. The CDR3 numbers 15 residues from cysteine through phenylalanine. Just CDR3 DNA is preserved here, 45 bases in frame from base 1. Genomic DNA was isolated from the sorted cells so that the TCRbeta CDR3 region could be sequenced. The immunoSEQ Assay was used to sequence the TCRbeta CDR3 regions. TCRdb mirrors the immuneACCESS table, restricted to in-frame sequences. Some clones are absent from its copies; in checked studies, under half trace to an unresolved V gene, and the reason for the others is unknown. Recorded for this sample are under 40,000 clones; about 80% of them occurred a single time. The top ten clones comprise about 12% of the sample. As concerns this clone: Its binding antigen is unknown. Per-base qualities were not stored, and no clone one base away is much larger.

The trial excluded patients who had a history of autoimmune disease or were on systemic immunosuppression. Peripheral blood for TCR sequencing was collected from all dose cohorts at baseline, on cycle 4 day 1, and on cycle 7 day 1. Samples came from an open-label, multicenter, first-in-human phase I dose-escalation trial of ivuxolimab. Adults with locally advanced or metastatic melanoma, renal cell, hepatocellular, or head and neck squamous cell carcinoma were enrolled in the trial. Before TCR sequencing, CD4+ T cells and CD8+ T cells were sorted from peripheral blood as separate populations. The chain links TRBV10-3 with TRBJ2-7; 9 nucleotides in the junction match TRBD2. This TCR derives from an adult with an advanced solid tumor such as melanoma, head and neck, liver or kidney cancer. Sequenced here: CD4+ or CD8+ T cells sorted from blood, sampled in a trial of the OX40 agonist ivuxolimab. In nucleotide form, the sequence is TGTGCCATCAGAGAACTAGCGGGTGGTACCTACGAGCAGTACTTC. It translates as CAIRELAGGTYEQYF.